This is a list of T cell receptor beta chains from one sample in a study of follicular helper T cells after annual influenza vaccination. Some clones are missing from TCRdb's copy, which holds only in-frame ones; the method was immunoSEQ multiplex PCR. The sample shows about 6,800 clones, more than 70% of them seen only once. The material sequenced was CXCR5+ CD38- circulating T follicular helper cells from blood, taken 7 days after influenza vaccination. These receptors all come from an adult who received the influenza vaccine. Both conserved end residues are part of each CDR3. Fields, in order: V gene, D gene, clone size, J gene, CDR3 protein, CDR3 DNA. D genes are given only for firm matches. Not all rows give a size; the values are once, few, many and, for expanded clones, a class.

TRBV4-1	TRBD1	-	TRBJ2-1	CASSRDRVGSYNEQFF	TGCGCCAGCAGCCGAGACAGGGTGGGCTCCTACAATGAGCAGTTCTTC
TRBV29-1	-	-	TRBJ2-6	CSVEDFGRHSGANVLTF	TGCAGCGTTGAAGATTTCGGCAGGCACTCTGGGGCCAACGTCCTGACTTTC
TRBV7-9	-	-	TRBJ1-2	CASSSTGGYGYTF	TGTGCCAGCAGCTCGACAGGTGGCTATGGCTACACCTTC
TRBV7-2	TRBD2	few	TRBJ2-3	CASSLGLAGGGADTQYF	TGTGCCAGCAGCCTGGGACTAGCGGGAGGCGGGGCAGATACGCAGTATTTT
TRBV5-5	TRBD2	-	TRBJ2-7	CASSRDYSSYEQYF	TGTGCCAGCAGCCGGGACTACTCATCCTACGAGCAGTACTTC
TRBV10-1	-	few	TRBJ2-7	CASSDGNPSEQYF	TGCGCCAGCAGTGATGGGAACCCTTCCGAGCAGTACTTC
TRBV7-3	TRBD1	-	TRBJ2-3	CASSPGTATDTQYF	TGTGCCAGCAGCCCCGGGACAGCCACAGATACGCAGTATTTT
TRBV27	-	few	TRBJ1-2	CASSGSSNRTYGYTF	TGTGCCAGCAGTGGAAGCTCAAACCGCACCTATGGCTACACCTTC
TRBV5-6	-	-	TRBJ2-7	CASSLVGERYEQYF	TGTGCCAGCAGCTTGGTGGGGGAGCGGTACGAGCAGTACTTC
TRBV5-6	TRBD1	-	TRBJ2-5	CASSFGQGATETQYF	TGTGCCAGCAGCTTTGGCCAGGGGGCGACGGAGACCCAGTACTTC
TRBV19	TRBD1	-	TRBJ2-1	CASRTRGTFSNEQFF	TGTGCCAGTAGGACCAGGGGGACCTTTTCGAATGAGCAGTTCTTC
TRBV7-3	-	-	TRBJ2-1	CASSFTGTEGQFF	TGTGCCAGCAGCTTCACCGGGACGGAGGGGCAGTTCTTC
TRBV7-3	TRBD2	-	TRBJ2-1	CASSLTRLAGGLDNEQFF	TGTGCCAGCAGCTTAACTCGGCTAGCGGGAGGGTTAGACAATGAGCAGTTCTTC
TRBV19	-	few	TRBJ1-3	CASRDSGNTIYF	TGTGCCAGTAGGGATTCTGGAAACACCATATATTTT
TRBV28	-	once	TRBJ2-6	CASRRGDTGANVLTF	TGTGCCAGCCGAAGGGGGGACACTGGGGCCAACGTCCTGACTTTC
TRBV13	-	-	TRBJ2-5	CASSLRETQYF	TGTGCCAGCAGCTTACGGGAGACCCAGTACTTC
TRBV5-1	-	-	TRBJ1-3	CASSLTTQTVGRSGNTIYF	TGCGCCAGCAGCTTGACGACCCAGACAGTAGGGCGATCTGGAAACACCATATATTTT
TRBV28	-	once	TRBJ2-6	CASSFLSGANVLTF	TGTGCCAGCAGTTTTTTGTCTGGGGCCAACGTCCTGACTTTC
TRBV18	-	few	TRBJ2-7	CASSRGGPGAEQYF	TGTGCCAGCTCCCGGGGAGGTCCAGGTGCCGAGCAGTACTTC
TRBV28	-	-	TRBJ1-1	CASSLPPAGGPLRAFF	TGTGCCAGCAGTTTACCCCCGGCGGGAGGCCCCCTACGAGCTTTCTTT
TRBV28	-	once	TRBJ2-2	CASSTPSSLLGNTGELFF	TGTGCCAGCAGTACCCCATCCTCCCTCTTAGGTAACACCGGGGAGCTGTTTTTT
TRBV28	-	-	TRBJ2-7	CASNTRRRYEQYF	TGTGCCAGCAACACAAGACGGCGCTACGAGCAGTACTTC
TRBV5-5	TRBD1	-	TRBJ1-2	CASSQGASDYGYTF	TGTGCCAGCAGCCAGGGGGCGTCCGACTATGGCTACACCTTC
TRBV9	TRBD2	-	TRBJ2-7	CASSPLAGNHEQYF	TGTGCCAGCAGCCCCCTAGCGGGAAATCACGAGCAGTACTTC
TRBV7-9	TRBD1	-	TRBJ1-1	CASSLDSGRDSNTEAFF	TGTGCCAGCAGCTTAGATTCCGGACGGGACAGCAACACTGAAGCTTTCTTT
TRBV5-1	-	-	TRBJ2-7	CASSNPPRDPPSEQYF	TGCGCCAGCAGCAACCCCCCTCGAGATCCCCCCTCCGAGCAGTACTTC
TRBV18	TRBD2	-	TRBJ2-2	CASSPPRSGIYPGELFF	TGTGCCAGCTCACCACCGCGGAGCGGGATATACCCCGGGGAGCTGTTTTTT
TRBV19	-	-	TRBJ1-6	CASSIEGGLNSPLHF	TGTGCCAGTAGTATAGAAGGGGGTCTGAATTCACCCCTCCACTTT
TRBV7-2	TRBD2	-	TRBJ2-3	CASSLGLAGADTQYF	TGTGCCAGCAGCTTGGGGCTAGCGGGAGCGGATACGCAGTATTTT
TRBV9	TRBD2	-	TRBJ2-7	CASSVEAGGPYEQYF	TGTGCCAGCAGCGTAGAGGCGGGGGGGCCCTACGAGCAGTACTTC
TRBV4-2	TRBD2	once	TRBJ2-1	CASSPSGGADNEQFF	TGTGCCAGCAGCCCCAGCGGGGGGGCCGACAATGAGCAGTTCTTC
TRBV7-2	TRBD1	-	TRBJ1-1	CASSLVPDRETEAFF	TGTGCCAGCAGCTTAGTCCCCGACAGGGAGACTGAAGCTTTCTTT
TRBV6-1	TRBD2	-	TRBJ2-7	CASKGLAGYEQYF	TGTGCCAGCAAGGGACTAGCGGGATACGAGCAGTACTTC
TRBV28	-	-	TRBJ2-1	CASSDQYNEQFF	TGTGCCAGCAGTGACCAATACAATGAGCAGTTCTTC
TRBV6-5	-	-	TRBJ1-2	CASGGPNYGYTF	TGTGCCAGCGGGGGCCCTAACTATGGCTACACCTTC
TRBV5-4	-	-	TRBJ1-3	CASSLDAGNTIYF	TGTGCCAGCAGCTTGGACGCGGGGAACACCATATATTTT
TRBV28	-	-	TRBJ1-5	CASSLNPRAGEASNQPQHF	TGTGCCAGCAGTTTAAATCCGCGGGCGGGGGAGGCTAGCAATCAGCCCCAGCATTTT
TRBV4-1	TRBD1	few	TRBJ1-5	CASSQDRVGQPQHF	TGCGCCAGCAGCCAGGACAGGGTGGGTCAGCCCCAGCATTTT
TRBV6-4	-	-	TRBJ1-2	CASSTGQSGYTF	TGTGCCAGCAGTACTGGACAAAGCGGCTACACCTTC
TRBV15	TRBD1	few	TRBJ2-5	CATSSGTGEGETQYF	TGTGCCACCAGCTCTGGGACAGGGGAAGGAGAGACCCAGTACTTC
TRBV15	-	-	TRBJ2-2	CATSGGRSTGELFF	TGTGCCACCAGCGGAGGGAGAAGTACCGGGGAGCTGTTTTTT
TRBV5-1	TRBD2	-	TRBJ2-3	CASTDRSGYTDTQYF	TGCGCCAGCACTGATCGTAGCGGGTACACAGATACGCAGTATTTT
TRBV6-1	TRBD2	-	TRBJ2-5	CASSGGTSGRRRETQYF	TGTGCCAGCAGTGGCGGGACTAGCGGGAGGCGGAGGGAGACCCAGTACTTC
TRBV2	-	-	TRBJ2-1	CALQEGAVEQFF	TGTGCCCTCCAGGAGGGTGCTGTTGAGCAGTTCTTC
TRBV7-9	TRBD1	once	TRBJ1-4	CASSTGGRNEKLFF	TGTGCCAGCAGCACAGGGGGGAGAAATGAAAAACTGTTTTTT
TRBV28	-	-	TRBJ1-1	CASSPTGTRFWAFF	TGTGCCAGCAGTCCCACGGGTACAAGATTTTGGGCTTTCTTT